The clone carrying this TCR beta chain was recorded a few times. Distinct nucleotide sequences in the sample also encode this CDR3. Profiling relied on immunoSEQ multiplex PCR, and the TCRdb table lists in-frame clones only, not all of them. The data contain about 210,000 clones, about 90% of them singletons. This entry belongs to a study of blood T cell repertoires in COVID-19. The CDR3 has 13 amino acids. CDR1 SNHLY and CDR2 FYNNEI come from the germline V gene. Deletions cut 4 bases from V and 4 bases from J, with 10 bases between. The sequence derives from a man under 40 with acute or convalescent COVID-19. The rearrangement uses TRBV2 and TRBJ1-1, with D possibly TRBD1 on 6 matching bases. The sequenced material came from peripheral blood. The CDR3 region is CASSAGEGTEAFF. The CDR3 DNA reads as TGTGCCAGCAGTGCAGGGGAGGGCACTGAAGCTTTCTTT.